This T cell receptor (beta chain) emerged from a study of T cells in Graves' hyperthyroidism and ophthalmopathy. Whole-study context: Once the initial diagnosis was made, peripheral blood was obtained before any treatment. Broader study findings: Using 13 V-J features, a model discriminated ophthalmopathy from stable hyperthyroidism.

CDR1 and CDR2 from the germline V gene are MDHEN and SYDVKM. The CDR3 is made up of 15 amino acids. V was cut by 2 bases and J by 4 bases, with 12 bases left in between. Subjects aged 18 to 65 presented with newly diagnosed hyperthyroidism of less than 2 months' duration. Patients were excluded for uncontrolled infection, other autoimmune disease, pregnancy or lactation. Template material for amplifying TCR beta CDR3 regions consisted of RNA transcripts. With the HTBI primer set, the TCR CDR3 went through a first round of RT-PCR. TCRdb used MiXCR to reprocess the multiplex PCR reads, holding one entry per CDR3 protein. The repertoire holds around 250,000 distinct CDR3 sequences, just over 14% seen once, with roughly 13% in the top ten. This clonotype was seen at least ten times. The antigen is undetermined.

The TCR was taken from a woman in her thirties or forties with Graves' hyperthyroidism that later progressed to Graves' ophthalmopathy. The source material was blood. V usage is TRBV28 and J usage is TRBJ1-3; possible D gene TRBD1, 6 bases. The CDR3 DNA reads TGTGCCAGCAGTTTAGGGGGGACATTCGGAAACACCATATATTTT. It translates to CASSLGGTFGNTIYF.